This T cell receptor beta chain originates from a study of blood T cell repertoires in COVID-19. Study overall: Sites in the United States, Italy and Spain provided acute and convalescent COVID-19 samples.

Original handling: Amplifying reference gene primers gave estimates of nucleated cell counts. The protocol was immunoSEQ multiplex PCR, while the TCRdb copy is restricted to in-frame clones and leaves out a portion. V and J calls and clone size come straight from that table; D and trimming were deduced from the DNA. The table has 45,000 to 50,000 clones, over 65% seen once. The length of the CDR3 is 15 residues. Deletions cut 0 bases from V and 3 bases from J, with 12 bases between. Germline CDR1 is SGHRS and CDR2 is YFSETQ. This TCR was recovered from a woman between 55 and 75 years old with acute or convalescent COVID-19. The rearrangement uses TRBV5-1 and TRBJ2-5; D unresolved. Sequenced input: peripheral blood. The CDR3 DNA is TGCGCCAGCAGCTTGGACGGCAGGTCAGAAGAGACCCAGTACTTC. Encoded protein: CASSLDGRSEETQYF.